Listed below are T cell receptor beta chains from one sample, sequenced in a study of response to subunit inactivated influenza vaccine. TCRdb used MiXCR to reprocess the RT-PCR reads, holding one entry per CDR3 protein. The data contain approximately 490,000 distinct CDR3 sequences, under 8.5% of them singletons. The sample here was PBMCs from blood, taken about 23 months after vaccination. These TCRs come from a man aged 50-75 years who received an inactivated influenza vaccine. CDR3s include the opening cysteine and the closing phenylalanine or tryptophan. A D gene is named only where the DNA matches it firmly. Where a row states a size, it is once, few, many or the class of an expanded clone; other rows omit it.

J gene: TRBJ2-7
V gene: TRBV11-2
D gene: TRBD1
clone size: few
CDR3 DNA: TGTGCCAGCAGCTTAGATCCTTGGCCCCTTGGCGTGGGACAGGAAGCCTACGAGCAGTACTTC
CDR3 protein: CASSLDPWPLGVGQEAYEQYF

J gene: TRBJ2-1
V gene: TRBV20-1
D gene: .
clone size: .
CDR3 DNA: TGCAGTGCTAGCCCCGGGACCACCAATGAGCAGTTCTTC
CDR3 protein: CSASPGTTNEQFF

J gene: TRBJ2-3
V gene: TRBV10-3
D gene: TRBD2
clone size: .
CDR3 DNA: TGTGCCATCAGTGATCTAGCGGGGAGTTATACGCAGTATTTT
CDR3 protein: CAISDLAGSYTQYF

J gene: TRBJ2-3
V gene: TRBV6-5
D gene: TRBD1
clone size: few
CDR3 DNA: TGTGCCAGCAGTTACTCACAGGGGTGGTCAGATACGCAGTATTTT
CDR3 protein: CASSYSQGWSDTQYF

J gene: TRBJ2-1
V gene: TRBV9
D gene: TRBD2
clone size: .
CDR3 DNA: TGTGCCAGCAGCGTAGCTGGCAGCGGGAGGGTGAATGAGCAGTTCTTC
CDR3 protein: CASSVAGSGRVNEQFF

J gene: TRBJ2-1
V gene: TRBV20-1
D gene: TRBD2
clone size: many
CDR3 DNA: TGCAGTGCTAGAGATGCTAGCGCTAGCGGGAGTGCCTACAATGAGCAGTTCTTC
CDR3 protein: CSARDASASGSAYNEQFF

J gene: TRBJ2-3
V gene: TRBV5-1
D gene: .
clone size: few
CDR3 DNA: TGCGCCAGCAGCTTGGGTCTGCGGGCCTCATCTACCTCGACAGATACGCAGTATTTT
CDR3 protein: CASSLGLRASSTSTDTQYF

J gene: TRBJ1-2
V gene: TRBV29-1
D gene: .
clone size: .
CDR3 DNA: TGCAGCGTTGAACTTGGTGGGGGTCACTATGGCTACACCTTC
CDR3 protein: CSVELGGGHYGYTF

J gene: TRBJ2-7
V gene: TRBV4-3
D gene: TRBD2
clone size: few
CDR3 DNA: TGCGCCAGCAGCCACTGGACTAGCGGGAGAAATGGCGAGCAGTACTTC
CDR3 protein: CASSHWTSGRNGEQYF

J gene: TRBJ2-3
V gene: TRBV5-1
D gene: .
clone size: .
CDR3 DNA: TGCGCCAGCAGCTTGAAGCCGACTGATACGCAGTATTTT
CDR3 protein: CASSLKPTDTQYF

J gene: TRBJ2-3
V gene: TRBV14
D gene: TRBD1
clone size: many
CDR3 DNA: TGTGCCAGCAGCCAAGATATAATCGTGACAGGGGGCACAGATACGCAGTATTTT
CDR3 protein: CASSQDIIVTGGTDTQYF

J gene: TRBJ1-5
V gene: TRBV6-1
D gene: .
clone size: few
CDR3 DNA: TGTGCCAACCAACCCCCGGCGGGTCAGCCCCAGCATTTT
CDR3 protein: CANQPPAGQPQHF

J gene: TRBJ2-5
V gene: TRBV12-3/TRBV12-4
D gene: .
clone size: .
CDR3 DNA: TGTGCCAGCAGTTTGCTTGCCAGGGGCGGACCATTTCAAGAGACCCAGTACTTC
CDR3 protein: CASSLLARGGPFQETQYF

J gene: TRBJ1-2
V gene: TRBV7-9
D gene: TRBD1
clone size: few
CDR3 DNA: TGTGCCAGCAGTCCCGGACAGGCACTGAGTTATGGCTACACCTTC
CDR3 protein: CASSPGQALSYGYTF

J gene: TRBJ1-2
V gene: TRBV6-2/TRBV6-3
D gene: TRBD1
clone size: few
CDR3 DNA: TGTGCCAGCAGACCGGACAGGATACTAAATCGTAACTATGGCTACACCTTC
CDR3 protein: CASRPDRILNRNYGYTF

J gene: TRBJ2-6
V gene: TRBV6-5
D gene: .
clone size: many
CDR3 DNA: TGTGCCAGCAGTTACTCAATCGACACCCCGCAAGGGGCCAACGTCCTGACTTTC
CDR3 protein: CASSYSIDTPQGANVLTF

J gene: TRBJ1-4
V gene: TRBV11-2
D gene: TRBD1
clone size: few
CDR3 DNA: TGTGCCAGCAGCCCTCAGCAAACAGGGGCGGGTGAAAAACTGTTTTTT
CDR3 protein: CASSPQQTGAGEKLFF

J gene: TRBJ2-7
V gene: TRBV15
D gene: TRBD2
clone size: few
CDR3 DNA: TGTGCCACCAGCAGAGTACTAGCGGGAGCTCTTAGCTCCTACGAGCAGTACTTC
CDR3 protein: CATSRVLAGALSSYEQYF

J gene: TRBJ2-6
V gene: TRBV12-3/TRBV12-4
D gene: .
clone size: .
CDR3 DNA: TGTGCCAGCAGCTCTGACAGTTCTGGGGCCAACGTCCTGACTTTC
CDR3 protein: CASSSDSSGANVLTF

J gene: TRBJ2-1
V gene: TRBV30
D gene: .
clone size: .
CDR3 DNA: TGTGCCTGGAGTCCCGGGAGTGCCTACAATGAGCAGTTCTTC
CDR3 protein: CAWSPGSAYNEQFF

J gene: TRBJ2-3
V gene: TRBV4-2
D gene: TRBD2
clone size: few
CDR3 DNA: TGTGCCAGCAGCCCTGATAGCGGGGGGGCCTTCACAGATACGCAGTATTTT
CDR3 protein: CASSPDSGGAFTDTQYF

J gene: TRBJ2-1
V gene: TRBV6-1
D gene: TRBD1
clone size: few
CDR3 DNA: TGTGCCAGCAGAACCCCGGCGGGACAGGGCAATGAGCAGTTCTTC
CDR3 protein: CASRTPAGQGNEQFF

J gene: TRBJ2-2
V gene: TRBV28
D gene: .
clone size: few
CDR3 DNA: TGTGCCAGCAGTTTCCTACTAAAGAACACCGGGGAGCTGTTTTTT
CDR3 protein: CASSFLLKNTGELFF

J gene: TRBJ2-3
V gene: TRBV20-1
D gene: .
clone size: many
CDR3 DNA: TGCAGTGCCCCCCCGGCGGGGCGCACAGATACGCAGTATTTT
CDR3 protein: CSAPPAGRTDTQYF

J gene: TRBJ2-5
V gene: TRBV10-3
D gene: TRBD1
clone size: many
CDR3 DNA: TGTGCCATCAGTCGGGACAGGGGGTCCCCTAGCGTCTTC
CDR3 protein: CAISRDRGSPSVF

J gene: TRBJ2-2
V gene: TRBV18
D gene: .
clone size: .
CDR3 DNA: TGTGCCAGCTCACCTTCGGGACAAATTACCGGGGAGCTGTTTTTT
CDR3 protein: CASSPSGQITGELFF

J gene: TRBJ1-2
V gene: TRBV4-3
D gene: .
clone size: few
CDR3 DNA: TGCGCCAGCAGCCAAGATCCGGGGGAGCCCATCTATGGCTACACCTTC
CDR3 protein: CASSQDPGEPIYGYTF

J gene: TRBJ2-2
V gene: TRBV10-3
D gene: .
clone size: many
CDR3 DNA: TGTGCCATCAGTGGTAGACTTGGTACCGGGGAGCTGTTTTTT
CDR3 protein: CAISGRLGTGELFF

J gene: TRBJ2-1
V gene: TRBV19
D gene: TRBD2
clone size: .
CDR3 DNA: TGTGCCAGTTTGCCTAGCGGGATACAACGTTACAATGAGCAGTTCTTC
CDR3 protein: CASLPSGIQRYNEQFF

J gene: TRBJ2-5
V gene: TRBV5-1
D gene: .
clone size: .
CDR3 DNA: TGCGCCAGCAGCTTTCCACGGGGCGAAATTCAAGAGACCCAGTACTTC
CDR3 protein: CASSFPRGEIQETQYF

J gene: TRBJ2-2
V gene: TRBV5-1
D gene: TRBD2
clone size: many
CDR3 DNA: TGCGCCAGCAGATACCCTAGCGGGGCGAACACCGGGGAGCTGTTTTTT
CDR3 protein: CASRYPSGANTGELFF

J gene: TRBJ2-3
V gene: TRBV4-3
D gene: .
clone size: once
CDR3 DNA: TGCGCCAGCAGCCAAGAGATGGCTGGAGGTAGCACAGATACGCAGTATTTT
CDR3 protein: CASSQEMAGGSTDTQYF

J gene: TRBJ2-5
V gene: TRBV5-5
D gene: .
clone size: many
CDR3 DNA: TGTGCCAGCAGCTTGGTAGTCAGTTCTCTCCAAGAGACCCAGTACTTC
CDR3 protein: CASSLVVSSLQETQYF

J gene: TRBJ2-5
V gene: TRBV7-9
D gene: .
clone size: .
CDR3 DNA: TGTGCCAGCAGCGAACTTGCGAAGACCCAGTACTTC
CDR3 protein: CASSELAKTQYF

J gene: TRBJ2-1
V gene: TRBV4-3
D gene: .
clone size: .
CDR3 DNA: TGCGCCAGCAGCCAAGGGAATAGGAATTTGGACAATGAGCAGTTCTTC
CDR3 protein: CASSQGNRNLDNEQFF

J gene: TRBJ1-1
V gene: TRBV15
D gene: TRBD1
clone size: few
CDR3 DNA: TGTGCCACCAGCAGCAAAATAGGGGGCATAAGGTCTACTGAAGCTTTCTTT
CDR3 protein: CATSSKIGGIRSTEAFF

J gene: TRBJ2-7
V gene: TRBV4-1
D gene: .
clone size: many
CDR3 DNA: TGCGCCAGCAGCCAAGAGGGGCTACGCGAGCAGTACTTC
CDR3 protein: CASSQEGLREQYF

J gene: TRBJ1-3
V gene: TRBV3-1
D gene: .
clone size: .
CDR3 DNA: TGTGCCAGCAGCCTCACCAGCCTGTCTGGAAACACCATATATTTT
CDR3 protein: CASSLTSLSGNTIYF

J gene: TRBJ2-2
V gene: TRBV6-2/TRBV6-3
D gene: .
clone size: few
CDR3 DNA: TGTGCCAGCATCTTCGGGACAAGTAATCGGGAGCTGTTTTTT
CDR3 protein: CASIFGTSNRELFF

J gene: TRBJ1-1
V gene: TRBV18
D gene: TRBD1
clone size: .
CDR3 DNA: TGTGCCAGCTCACCACCGGGGACAGGGGTCAGCGGCACTGAAGCTTTCTTT
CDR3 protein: CASSPPGTGVSGTEAFF

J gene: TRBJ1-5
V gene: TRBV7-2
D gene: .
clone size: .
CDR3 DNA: TGTGCCAGCAGCCCTAACAGGGTTCGGGGCAATCAGCCCCAGCATTTT
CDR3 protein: CASSPNRVRGNQPQHF

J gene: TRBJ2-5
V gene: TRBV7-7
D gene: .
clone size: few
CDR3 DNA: TGTGCCAGCAGCTTACAGGACAGCCAAGAGACCCAGTACTTC
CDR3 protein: CASSLQDSQETQYF

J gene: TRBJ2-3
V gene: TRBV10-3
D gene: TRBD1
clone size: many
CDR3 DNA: TGTGCCACCGCCCGAAGGACAGGGGAAGATACGCAGTATTTT
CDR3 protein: CATARRTGEDTQYF

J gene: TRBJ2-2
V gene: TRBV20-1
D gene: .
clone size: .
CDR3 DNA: TGCAGTGCTAGACCTCGAGCTAGTATTTTCACCGGGGAGCTGTTTTTT
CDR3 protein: CSARPRASIFTGELFF

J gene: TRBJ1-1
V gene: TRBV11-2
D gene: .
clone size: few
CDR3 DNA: TGTGCCAGCAGCATCGCTGGGGGGCTTATGAACACTGAAGCTTTCTTT
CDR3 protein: CASSIAGGLMNTEAFF

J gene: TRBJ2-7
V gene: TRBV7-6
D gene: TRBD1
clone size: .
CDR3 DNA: TGTGCCAGCAGCCGCGACAGGGTCGAGCAGTACTTC
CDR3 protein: CASSRDRVEQYF